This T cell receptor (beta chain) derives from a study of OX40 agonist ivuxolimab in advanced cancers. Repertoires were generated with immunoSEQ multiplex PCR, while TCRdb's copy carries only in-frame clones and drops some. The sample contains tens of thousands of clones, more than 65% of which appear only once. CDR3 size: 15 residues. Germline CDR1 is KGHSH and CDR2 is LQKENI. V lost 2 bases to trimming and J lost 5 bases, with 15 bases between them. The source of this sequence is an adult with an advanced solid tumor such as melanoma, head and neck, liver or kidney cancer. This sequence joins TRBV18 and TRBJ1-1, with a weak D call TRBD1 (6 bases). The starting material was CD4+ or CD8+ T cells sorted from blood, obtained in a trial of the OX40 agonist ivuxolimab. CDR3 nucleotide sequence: TGTGCCAGCTCACCATCAGCCGGGGGCCGGACTGAAGCTTTCTTT. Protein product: CASSPSAGGRTEAFF.